These 8 T cell receptor beta chains originate from one sample sequenced in a study of Tregs in tolerant kidney transplant recipients (dated by TCRdb to the late 2010s). The protocol used for the library was the immunoSEQ multiplex PCR assay. In TCRdb, the immuneACCESS table is reduced to in-frame sequences with V and J assigned. These tables do not hold every clone; where another copy was compared, an unresolved V gene accounts for under half, and the others remain unexplained. This sample has 80,000 to 90,000 clones in its table, and around nine tenths of those were observed once. The ten largest clones add up to 4.7% of the sample. The sample taken for sequencing was CD8+ T cells from blood. Every receptor here comes from a human donor in good health.

The genes are TRBV13 and TRBJ2-3; D uncertain. The CDR3 runs to 15 residues. Germline CDR1 reads PRHDT; CDR2 reads FYEKMQ (reference sequence). V was pared by 4 bases and J by 2 bases, with 13 bases between. The CDR3 spells CASSWRLEITDTQYF. CDR3 nucleotide sequence: TGTGCCAGCAGCTGGAGACTCGAAATCACAGATACGCAGTATTTT.

This clone has just one count. This chain joins TRBV4-1 and TRBJ2-7; weak D call: TRBD2 (5 bases). CDR3 size: 15 residues. The germline V gene encodes CDR1 MGHRA and CDR2 YSYEKL. With 4 bases removed from V and 0 bases from J, the gap between germline ends came to 13 bases. Here the CDR3 reads CASSREGSLSYEQYF. As DNA, the CDR3 is TGCGCCAGCAGCCGAGAGGGATCTCTCTCCTACGAGCAGTACTTC.

The chain carries TRBV5-5 and TRBJ1-1, with a possible D match to TRBD1 (5 bases). Trimming stripped 0 bases from V and 5 bases from J, with 11 bases between. The CDR3 runs 14 residues. Germline lookup yields CDR1 SGHKS and CDR2 YYEKEE (reference sequence). CDR3 loop: CASSLEVRGTEAFF. In DNA form, the CDR3 reads TGTGCCAGCAGCTTGGAGGTTAGGGGTACTGAAGCTTTCTTT. Using reference TRBV5-5 and TRBJ1-1 for the parts outside the CDR3, the full variable domain is DAGVTQSPTHLIKTRGQQVTLRCSPISGHKSVSWYQQVLGQGPQFIFQYYEKEERGRGNFPDRFSARQFPNYSSELNVNALLLGDSALYLCASSLEVRGTEAFFGQGTRLTVV.

CDR3 in DNA: TGTGCCAGCAGCGGCAGACTAGCGGGACATGCCGGGGAGCTGTTTTTT. Protein sequence: CASSGRLAGHAGELFF. The genes are TRBV7-8 and TRBJ2-2; 11 bases match TRBD2. CDR3 length equals 16 residues. Germline-derived CDR1 and CDR2 are SGHVS and FQNEAQ. V trimming: 5 bases; J trimming: 6 bases; junction bases outside the gene matches: 8.

This clone was counted a single time. The chain is built from TRBV29-1 and TRBJ2-1, with 11 bases that match TRBD1. The CDR3 loop spans 14 amino acids. The germline gives CDR1 SQVTM, CDR2 ANQGSEA. Unmatched junction bases numbered 1, after V lost 3 bases and J lost 3 bases. The CDR3 is CSVEGTGGYNEQFF. DNA of the CDR3: TGCAGCGTTGAGGGGACAGGGGGCTACAATGAGCAGTTCTTC.

This rearrangement joins TRBV6-4 to TRBJ2-1, with TRBD2 matching 15 bases. The ends lost 3 bases at V and 0 bases at J; junction bases unmatched: 3. The CDR3 loop spans 18 amino acids. CDR1 and CDR2 (germline): MRHNA, SNTAGT. Here the CDR3 DNA reads TGTGCCAGCAGTGAGCGGACTAGCGGGAGGGCCTCCTACAATGAGCAGTTCTTC. It translates to CASSERTSGRASYNEQFF.

This clone was seen more than once but under ten times. The J gene is TRBJ1-2, the V gene TRBV27, with 10 positions matching TRBD1. Losses at the gene ends were 5 bases for V and 7 bases for J; bases not matched to a gene: 7. This CDR3 is built from 14 residues. Germline values: CDR1 MNHEY, CDR2 SMNVEV (reference sequence). The CDR3 is CASSPGTGVGGYTF. CDR3 DNA sequence: TGTGCCAGCAGTCCCGGGACAGGGGTAGGTGGCTACACCTTC.

This sequence joins TRBV19 and TRBJ1-2; tentative D call: TRBD1 (6 bases). The germline CDR1 and CDR2 sequences are LNHDA and SQIVND (reference sequence). The germline V and J ends were trimmed by 7 bases and 4 bases, with 16 bases remaining between them. CDR3 length equals 14 residues. The chain's CDR3 is CASNPAGAGYGYTF. The CDR3 coding sequence is TGTGCCAGTAACCCGGCGGGGGCCGGCTATGGCTACACCTTC.